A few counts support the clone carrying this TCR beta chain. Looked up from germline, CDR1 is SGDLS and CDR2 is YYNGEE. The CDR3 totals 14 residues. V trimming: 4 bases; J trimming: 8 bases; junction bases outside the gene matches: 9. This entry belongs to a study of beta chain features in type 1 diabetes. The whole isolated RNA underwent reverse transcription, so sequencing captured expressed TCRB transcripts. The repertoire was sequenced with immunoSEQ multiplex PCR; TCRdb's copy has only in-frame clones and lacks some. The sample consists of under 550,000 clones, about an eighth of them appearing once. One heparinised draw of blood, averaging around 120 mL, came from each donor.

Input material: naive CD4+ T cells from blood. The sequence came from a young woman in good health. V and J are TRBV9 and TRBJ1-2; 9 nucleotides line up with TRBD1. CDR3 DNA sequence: TGTGCCAGCAGCTTTTCTTGGGACAGGGTCGGCTACACCTTC. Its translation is CASSFSWDRVGYTF.